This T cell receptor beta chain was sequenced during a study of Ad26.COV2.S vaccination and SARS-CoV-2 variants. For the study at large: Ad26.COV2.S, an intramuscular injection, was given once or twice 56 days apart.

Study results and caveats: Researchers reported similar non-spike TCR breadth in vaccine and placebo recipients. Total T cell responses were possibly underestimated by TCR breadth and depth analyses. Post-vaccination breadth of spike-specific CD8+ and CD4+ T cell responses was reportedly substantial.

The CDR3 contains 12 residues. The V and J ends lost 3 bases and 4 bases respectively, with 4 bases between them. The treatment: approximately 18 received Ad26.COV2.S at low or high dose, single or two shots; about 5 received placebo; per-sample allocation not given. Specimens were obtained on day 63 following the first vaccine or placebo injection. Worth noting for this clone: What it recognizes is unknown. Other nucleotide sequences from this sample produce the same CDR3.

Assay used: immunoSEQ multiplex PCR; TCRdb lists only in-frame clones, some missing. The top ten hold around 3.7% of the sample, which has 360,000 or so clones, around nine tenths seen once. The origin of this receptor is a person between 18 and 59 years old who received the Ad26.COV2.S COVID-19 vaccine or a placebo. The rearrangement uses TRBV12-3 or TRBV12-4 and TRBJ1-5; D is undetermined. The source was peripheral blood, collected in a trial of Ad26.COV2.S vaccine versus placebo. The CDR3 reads CASSLRNQPQHF. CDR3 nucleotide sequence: TGTGCCAGCAGTTTGAGGAATCAGCCCCAGCATTTT.